The text below deals with one TCR beta chain. Its specificity is not known. TCRdb fed the reads into MiXCR, producing one record per CDR3 protein. This table holds roughly 110,000 distinct CDR3 sequences, more than 30% found once. The CDR3 runs 14 residues. V was trimmed by 0 bases and J by 0 bases, leaving 4 bases between them. The germline CDR1 and CDR2 sequences are SGHVS and FNYEAQ. The sample belongs to a study of T cell repertoires in cytomegalovirus infection. Study overall: Recently identified HLA-C-restricted and well-studied HLA-B-restricted CMV epitopes were used. Public TCR beta signatures were indicative of both CMV infection and a matching HLA type. Study results and caveats: CMV-specific TCR beta clonotypes restricted by HLA-C dominated the ex vivo response. Identification of carriers of CMV plus the relevant HLA was achieved through cumulative public TCR beta family frequency.

This sample comprised CD8+ T cells from cultured PBMCs, obtained from culture after CMV antigen stimulation. This chain connects TRBV7-6 to TRBJ2-3; D remains ambiguous. The clonotype comes from a human donor in good health (CMV status not recorded). Some clones in this sample may be carry-over from other donors' samples. Here the CDR3 DNA reads TGTGCCAGCAGCTTAGCGTTGAGCACAGATACGCAGTATTTT. It translates to CASSLALSTDTQYF.